The next 20 T cell receptor beta chains were all read from a single sample in a study of T cells in women clearing cervical HPV infection. The assay was immunoSEQ multiplex PCR, and TCRdb's table has in-frame clones only and misses some. This table lists about 23,000 clones. Sequencing used blood buffy coat. These receptor sequences come from a woman aged 18 to 69 with a cervical HPV16 infection that either progressed to CIN3+ or cleared (not recorded which).

On this clone: The read terminates 3 residues before the CDR3 end, so the remaining end is supplied by the germline J gene. The chain joins TRBV10-2 to TRBJ2-1; 7 positions agree with TRBD1. Germline values: CDR1 WSHSY, CDR2 SAAADI. The J segment lost 8 bases and the V segment lost 0 bases, leaving 13 bases of the junction unmatched. The CDR3 runs 17 residues. The part of the CDR3 DNA that was read is TGCGCCAGCAGTGAGTCTTATTCAGGGGGTTTATTCGATGAG. It specifies CASSESYSGGLFDE. The entire CDR3 reads CASSESYSGGLFDEQFF.

The part of the CDR3 DNA that was read is TGTGCCAGCAGCTTACCGCAGGTTGGAGAGACG. It specifies CASSLPQVGET. The CDR3 in its entirety is CASSLPQVGETQYF. This chain connects TRBV5-5 to TRBJ2-3; D unclear. The CDR3 end falls 3 residues outside the read, so it is completed with the germline J gene. CDR3 length: 14 residues. Germline V gene data show CDR1 as SGHKS and CDR2 as YYEKEE (reference sequence).

On this clone: The read terminates 3 residues ahead of where the CDR3 ends, so the germline J gene completes it. The chain employs TRBV13 and TRBJ2-7; D might be TRBD1 or TRBD2, each matching 6 bases. The V and J ends lost 2 bases and 3 bases respectively, with 11 bases between them. Germline CDR1 reads PRHDT; CDR2 reads FYEKMQ (reference sequence). The CDR3 is 14 residues long. CDR3 loop: CASSLKQGGYEQYF. CDR3 DNA, as far as it was read: TGTGCCAGCAGCTTAAAACAGGGAGGCTACGAG. The whole variable domain, remainder taken from reference TRBV13 and TRBJ2-7, is AAGVIQSPRHLIKEKRETATLKCYPIPRHDTVYWYQQGPGQDPQFLISFYEKMQSDKGSIPDRFSAQQFSDYHSELNMSSLELGDSALYFCASSLKQGGYEQYFGPGTRLTVT.

Notes on this clone: The CDR3 end falls 3 residues outside the read, so it is completed with the germline J gene. This chain joins TRBV5-1 and TRBJ2-5; TRBD1 agrees at 7 bases. Trimming at V came to 4 bases and at J to 1 base, leaving 4 bases not matched to a gene. This CDR3 comprises 14 residues. CDR1 and CDR2 (germline): SGHRS, YFSETQ. CDR3 sequence reads: CASSRDRLQETQYF. The sequenced CDR3 bases are TGCGCCAGCAGCAGGGACAGACTCCAAGAGACC.

This CDR3 is CASRKKGVESYEQYF. CDR3 bases read: TGTGCCAGCAGGAAGAAGGGGGTTGAGTCCTACGAG. The V gene is TRBV7-8, the J gene TRBJ2-7; TRBD1 might be the D (6 bases). The read halts 3 residues ahead of the CDR3 end, with the missing end drawn from the germline J gene. The CDR3 length is 15 residues. Germline V gene lookup returns CDR1 SGHVS and CDR2 FQNEAQ. V was shortened by 6 bases and J by 1 base, with 16 bases between the two germline ends.

About this clone: The CDR3 end is not reached by the read, which stops 3 residues before it; the germline J gene fills it in. J is TRBJ1-2 and V is TRBV27, with TRBD1 as a possible D gene (5 bases). Trimming removed 5 bases from V and 4 bases from J, with 17 bases in between. From germline, CDR1 is MNHEY and CDR2 SMNVEV (reference sequence). This CDR3 comprises 15 residues. The sequenced part of the CDR3 DNA is TGTGCCAGCAGTACGGGGGTGGGGTATAGCTATGGC. The encoded protein is CASSTGVGYSYG. The CDR3 in its entirety is CASSTGVGYSYGYTF.

About this clone: The read stops 3 residues short of the end of the CDR3; the missing end is completed from the germline J gene. This sequence joins TRBV12-3 or TRBV12-4 and TRBJ2-7, with 11 bases identical to TRBD2. The CDR3 is 15 residues long. J lost 2 bases, V lost 6 bases, and 6 bases had no gene match. The sequenced part of the CDR3 DNA is TGTGCCAGCAGGGATCTAGCGGGAGGCCCCTACGAG. Translation gives CASRDLAGGPYE. The entire CDR3 is CASRDLAGGPYEQYF.

About this clone: The CDR3 is cut off 3 residues early in the read; its end comes from the germline J gene. The genes are TRBV19 and TRBJ1-2, with no clear D. The CDR3 is made up of 15 amino acids. Germline V lookup: CDR1 LNHDA, CDR2 SQIVND (reference sequence). The chain's CDR3 is CASRPGGVTYNDYTF. The CDR3 DNA, read in part, is TGTGCCAGTAGACCTGGCGGGGTTACCTACAATGAC.

Of note for this clone: The read stops 3 residues short of the end of the CDR3; the missing end is completed from the germline J gene. The chain uses TRBV20-1 and TRBJ2-1, with 8 positions matching TRBD2. Germline CDR1 DFQATT, CDR2 SNEGSKA (reference sequence). V lost 6 bases, J lost 2 bases, and 12 bases stayed unmatched. The CDR3 runs to 16 residues. CDR3 bases read: TGCAGTGCAAATAACCCGGGACTAGGCACCTACAATGAG. Protein product: CSANNPGLGTYNE. The whole CDR3 region reads CSANNPGLGTYNEQFF.

Concerning this clone itself: Read data end 3 residues before the CDR3 end; the end is taken from the germline J gene. This chain joins TRBV7-2 and TRBJ2-1; 7 positions match TRBD2. Germline CDR1 reads SGHTA; CDR2 reads FQGNSA. CDR3 size: 14 residues. Losses at the gene ends were 2 bases for V and 7 bases for J; bases not matched to a gene: 5. The CDR3 sequence: CASSLPSGGNEQFF. The covered CDR3 bases are TGTGCCAGCAGCTTACCTAGCGGAGGGAATGAG.

Turning to this clone: The read gets to within 3 residues of the CDR3 end, and the germline J gene fills in the rest. This chain connects TRBV29-1 to TRBJ2-7; 10 nucleotides line up with TRBD2. The CDR3 loop spans 13 amino acids. Germline trimming cut 6 bases from V and 1 base from J; bases unmatched to any gene: 3. Looked up from germline, CDR1 is SQVTM and CDR2 is ANQGSEA. CDR3 DNA, as far as it was read: TGCAGCGTCCGGACTAGCGGTTCCTACGAG. It specifies CSVRTSGSYE. The whole CDR3 region reads CSVRTSGSYEQYF.

Worth noting for this clone: Read data end 3 residues before the CDR3 end; the end is taken from the germline J gene. V gene TRBV10-2 combines with J gene TRBJ1-1, with D perhaps matching TRBD1 (6 bases). V dropped 6 bases and J dropped 2 bases, with 13 bases sitting between them. This CDR3 region has 14 residues. Germline CDR1 is WSHSY and CDR2 is SAAADI. CDR3: CASRDTGPNTEAFF. The sequenced CDR3 bases are TGCGCCAGCAGAGATACAGGGCCCAACACTGAA.

On this clone: The read gets to within 3 residues of the CDR3 end, and the germline J gene fills in the rest. The chain recombines TRBV20-1 with TRBJ2-1; 8 nucleotides line up with TRBD2. The CDR3 has 12 residues. With 6 bases clipped from V and 4 bases from J, the junction kept 2 bases outside the gene matches. The germline V gene encodes CDR1 DFQATT and CDR2 SNEGSKA (reference sequence). The CDR3 region is CSARGGYNEQFF. The sequenced CDR3 bases are TGCAGTGCCCGGGGGGGTTACAATGAG.

With regard to this clone: The CDR3 end lies 3 residues beyond the end of the read and is filled in from the germline J gene. The chain employs TRBV5-1 and TRBJ2-5, with 8 bases fitting TRBD1. This CDR3 spans 14 amino acids. V gave up 0 bases and J gave up 3 bases; unmatched junction bases: 1. The germline gives CDR1 SGHRS, CDR2 YFSETQ. Partial CDR3 DNA: TGCGCCAGCAGCTTGGTGGGACAGGAAGAGACC. Its translation is CASSLVGQEET. The whole CDR3 sequence reads CASSLVGQEETQYF.

A word on this clone: Coverage ceases 3 residues before the CDR3 finishes, and the germline J gene fills in the end. This sequence joins TRBV5-1 and TRBJ2-7; D ambiguous. Trimming removed 3 bases from V and 2 bases from J, with 15 bases in between. The germline CDR1 and CDR2 sequences are SGHRS and YFSETQ. This CDR3 is 15 amino acids long. CDR3: CASSSDLPNTYEQYF. The covered CDR3 bases are TGCGCCAGCAGCTCAGACTTACCGAACACCTACGAG.

About this clone: The read terminates 3 residues ahead of where the CDR3 ends, so the germline J gene completes it. The chain couples TRBV7-9 to TRBJ1-2; D not certain. CDR3 size: 11 residues. CDR1 is SEHNR, CDR2 FQNEAQ, per germline (reference sequence). The CDR3 loop is CASSIGYDYTF. The CDR3 DNA, read in part, is TGTGCCAGCAGCATAGGCTACGAC.

Comments on this clone: The read falls 3 residues short of the CDR3 end, and the missing part is taken from the germline J gene. The gene calls are TRBV7-8 and TRBJ2-5; possible D gene TRBD1, 6 bases. CDR3 length equals 15 residues. Per germline, CDR1 SGHVS and CDR2 FQNEAQ. V lost 4 bases, J lost 3 bases, and 15 bases lay in between. CDR3 DNA, as far as it was read: TGTGCCAGCAGCTCCACAGGGATGTTGGAAGAGACC. This translates into CASSSTGMLEET. The entire CDR3 protein is CASSSTGMLEETQYF.

Remarks on this clone: The CDR3 end falls 3 residues outside the read, so it is completed with the germline J gene. This sequence joins TRBV11-2 and TRBJ2-3, with D perhaps TRBD2 (5 bases). The V and J ends lost 5 bases and 0 bases respectively, with 12 bases between them. The CDR3 covers 15 residues. Per germline, CDR1 SGHAT and CDR2 FQNNGV. The DNA read from the CDR3 is TGTGCCAGCAGCCAACTGGGCGGGAGCACAGATACG. Its translation: CASSQLGGSTDT. The CDR3, in full, reads CASSQLGGSTDTQYF.

As for this clone: The missing CDR3 end, 3 residues past where the read stops, is filled in from the germline J gene. This chain connects TRBV18 to TRBJ2-4, with a tentative D call TRBD1 (6 bases). The CDR3 spans 14 residues. CDR1 and CDR2 from the germline V gene are KGHSH and LQKENI. CDR3 bases read: TGTGCCAGCTCACCACCTTGGGACACTCGAGGT. It specifies CASSPPWDTRG. The full-length CDR3 reads as CASSPPWDTRGQYF.

A remark on this clone: The read terminates 3 residues ahead of where the CDR3 ends, so the germline J gene completes it. The chain combines TRBV5-1 with TRBJ2-5; 8 bases fit TRBD2. V was clipped by 2 bases and J by 5 bases; unmatched bases: 5. The CDR3 loop spans 14 amino acids. CDR1 is SGHRS and CDR2 is YFSETQ in the germline V gene. The CDR3 bases that were read are TGCGCCAGCAGCTTACACCTAGCGGGTGAGACC. It codes for CASSLHLAGET. The full-length CDR3 reads as CASSLHLAGETQYF.